Ten or more counts support the clone carrying this T cell receptor (beta chain). Its antigen is undetermined. This entry belongs to a study of post-analysis software for immune sequencing data. About the study: Relapsing-remitting, secondary progressive and progressive-relapsing forms of multiple sclerosis all featured among disease courses. Whole-study findings and limits: With F measure, samples from one preparation batch clustered together strongly. Significantly decreased normalized Chao1 diversity was recorded for multiple sclerosis patients relative to controls.

cDNA libraries for TCR beta contained unique molecular identifiers. T cells numbering about 0.85 to 11 million gave rise to about 490,000 cDNA molecules. TCRdb re-analysed the PCR reads in MiXCR, keeping a single row per CDR3 protein. The sample contains around 200,000 distinct CDR3 sequences, about 30% of which appear only once. The specimen was blood. This clonotype originated in a girl aged 2-17 years with multiple sclerosis.

As DNA, the CDR3 is TGCAGCGTTGCTATTAACACTGAAGCTTTCTTT. Translated: CSVAINTEAFF. The rearrangement links TRBV29-1 to TRBJ1-1, with D uncertain. V lost 4 bases, J lost 2 bases, and 5 bases lay in between. CDR3 size: 11 residues. Looked up from germline, CDR1 is SQVTM and CDR2 is ANQGSEA. The variable domain in full, completed from reference TRBV29-1 and TRBJ1-1, reads SAVISQKPSRDICQRGTSLTIQCQVDSQVTMMFWYRQQPGQSLTLIATANQGSEATYESGFVIDKFPISRPNLTFSTLTVSNMSPEDSSIYLCSVAINTEAFFGQGTRLTVV.